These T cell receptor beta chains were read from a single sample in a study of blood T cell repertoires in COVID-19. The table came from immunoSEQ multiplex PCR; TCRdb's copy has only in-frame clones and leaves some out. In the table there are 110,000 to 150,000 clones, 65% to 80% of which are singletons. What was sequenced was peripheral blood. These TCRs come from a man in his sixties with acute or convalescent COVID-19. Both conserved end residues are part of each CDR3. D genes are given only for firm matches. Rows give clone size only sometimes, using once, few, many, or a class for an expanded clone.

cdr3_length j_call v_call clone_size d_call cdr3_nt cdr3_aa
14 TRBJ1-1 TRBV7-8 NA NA TGTGCCAGCAGCTTAGATACAGTCAACACTGAAGCTTTCTTT CASSLDTVNTEAFF
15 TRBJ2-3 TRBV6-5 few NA TGTGCCAGCAGGGTACAGGGTGGAGGCACAGATACGCAGTATTTT CASRVQGGGTDTQYF
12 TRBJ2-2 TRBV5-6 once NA TGTGCCAGCAGCCTCCGGTTCGGGGAGCTGTTTTTT CASSLRFGELFF
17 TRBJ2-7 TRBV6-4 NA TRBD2 TGTGCCAGCAGTGAGTACCTTTTCGGGACTAGGTTTAACGAGCAGTACTTC CASSEYLFGTRFNEQYF
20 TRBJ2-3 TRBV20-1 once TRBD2 TGCAGTGCTAGTAATTGGGACTACAAAAATTCACTTTCTAGCACAGATACGCAGTATTTT CSASNWDYKNSLSSTDTQYF
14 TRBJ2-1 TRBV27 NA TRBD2 TGTGCCAGCAGTTCGGGACTAATTTACAATGAGCAGTTCTTC CASSSGLIYNEQFF
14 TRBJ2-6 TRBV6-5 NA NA TGTGCCAGCAGTAGACAGGAGGGGGCCAACGTCCTGACTTTC CASSRQEGANVLTF
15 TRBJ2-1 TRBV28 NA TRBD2 TGTGCCAGCAGTTCAGCGGGAGCGGGCTACAATGAGCAGTTCTTC CASSSAGAGYNEQFF
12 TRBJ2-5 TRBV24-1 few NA TGTGCCACCAGTGGGGCAGAAGAGACCCAGTACTTC CATSGAEETQYF
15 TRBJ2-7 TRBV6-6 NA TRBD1 TGTGCCAGCAGTGGGGACAGACCCTTCTCCTACGAGCAGTACTTC CASSGDRPFSYEQYF
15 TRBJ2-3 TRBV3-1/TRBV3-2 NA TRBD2 TGTGCCAGCAGCCAATCTAGCGGGCGCACAGATACGCAGTATTTT CASSQSSGRTDTQYF
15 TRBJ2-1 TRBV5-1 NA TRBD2 TGCGCCAGCAGCACGACTAGCGGGGCCTACAATGAGCAGTTCTTC CASSTTSGAYNEQFF
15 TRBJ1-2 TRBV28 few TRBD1 TGTGCCAGCAGTTTTCCGGGACAGGGGGGCTATGGCTACACCTTC CASSFPGQGGYGYTF
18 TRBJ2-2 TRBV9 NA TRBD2 TGTGCCAGCAGCTCTCAACCGGGACTAGCGGGAAACACCGGGGAGCTGTTTTTT CASSSQPGLAGNTGELFF
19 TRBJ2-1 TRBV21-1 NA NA TGTGCCAGCAGCAAAGGGGGCCGGACAGGTACGAACTCCTACAATGAGCAGTTCTTC CASSKGGRTGTNSYNEQFF
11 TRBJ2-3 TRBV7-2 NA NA TGTGCCAGCAGCTTTAAAGATACGCAGTATTTT CASSFKDTQYF
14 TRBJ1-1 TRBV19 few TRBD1 TGTGCCAGTACCCAAAGGGGGCCTGGGACTGAAGCTTTCTTT CASTQRGPGTEAFF
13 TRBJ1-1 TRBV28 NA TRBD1 TGTGCCAGCAGTCGACAGGGCATCAAAGAAGCTTTCTTT CASSRQGIKEAFF
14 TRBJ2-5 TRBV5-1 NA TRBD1 TGCGCCAGCAGCCCGACAGGGACCCAGGAGACCCAGTACTTC CASSPTGTQETQYF
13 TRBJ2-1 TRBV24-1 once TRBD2 TGTGCCACCAGCCACGACGGGGGGGATGAGCAGTTCTTC CATSHDGGDEQFF
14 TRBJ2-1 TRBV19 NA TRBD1 TGTGCCAGTAGTCCGGACAGGGGGCCGAATGAGCAGTTCTTC CASSPDRGPNEQFF
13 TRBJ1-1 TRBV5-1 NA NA TGCGCCAGCAGCACGGGGGGGAACACTGAAGCTTTCTTT CASSTGGNTEAFF
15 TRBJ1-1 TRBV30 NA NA TGTGCCTGGAGTGTAGGAGAGGGTAGTAAGACTGAAGCTTTCTTT CAWSVGEGSKTEAFF
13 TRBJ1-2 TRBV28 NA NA TGTGCCAGCAGCGTGGGGGGTAACTATGGCTACACCTTC CASSVGGNYGYTF
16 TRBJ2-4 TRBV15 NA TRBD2 TGTGCCACCAGCAGAGGGGGACTAGCGGGAGAGAACATTCAGTACTTC CATSRGGLAGENIQYF
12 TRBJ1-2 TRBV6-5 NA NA TGTGCCAGCAGGATACAGGGCTACGGCTACACCTTC CASRIQGYGYTF
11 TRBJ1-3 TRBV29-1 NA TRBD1 TGCAGCGTCACACAGGGGAACACCATATATTTT CSVTQGNTIYF
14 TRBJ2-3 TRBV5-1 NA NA TGCGCCAGCAGCCTCGGGACACCCACAGATACGCAGTATTTT CASSLGTPTDTQYF
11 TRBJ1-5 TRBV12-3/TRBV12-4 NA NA TGTGCCAGCAGTACCGGGGGGCCCCAGCATTTT CASSTGGPQHF
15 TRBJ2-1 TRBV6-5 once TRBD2 TGTGCCAGCGGAATAGCGGGACCCTCCTACAATGAGCAGTTCTTC CASGIAGPSYNEQFF
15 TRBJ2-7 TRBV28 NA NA TGTGCCAGCTTTCCCGGAGGACTCCCCCGGAGCGAGCAGTACTTC CASFPGGLPRSEQYF
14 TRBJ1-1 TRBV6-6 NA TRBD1 TGTGCCAGCAGACTCGGACAGGTCAACACTGAAGCTTTCTTT CASRLGQVNTEAFF
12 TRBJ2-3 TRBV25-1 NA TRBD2 TGTGCCAGCAGTCTCACTAGCGGGCGGCAGTATTTT CASSLTSGRQYF
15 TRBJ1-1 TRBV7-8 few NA TGTGCCAGCAGCTTAGCATACCGGGAGAACACTGAAGCTTTCTTT CASSLAYRENTEAFF
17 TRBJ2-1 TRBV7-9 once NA TGTGCCAGCAGCTTAGAGGTGGGAGGCCCTGCTTCGAATGAGCAGTTCTTC CASSLEVGGPASNEQFF
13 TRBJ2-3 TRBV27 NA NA TGTGCCAGCAGCCTACGCGGGACAGATACGCAGTATTTT CASSLRGTDTQYF
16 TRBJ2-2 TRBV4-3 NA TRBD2 TGCGCCAGCAGCCAAGATAGCGGGAGGGCCTCCGGGGAGCTGTTTTTT CASSQDSGRASGELFF
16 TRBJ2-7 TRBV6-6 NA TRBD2 TGTGCCAGCAGTCTAGGGGAGACTAGCACTGGAGGCGAGCAGTACTTC CASSLGETSTGGEQYF
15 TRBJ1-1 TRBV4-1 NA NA TGCGCCAGCAGCCAAGAATCTTCGACAAACACTGAAGCTTTCTTT CASSQESSTNTEAFF
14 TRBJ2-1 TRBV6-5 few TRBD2 TGTGCCAGCAGCCGGGGACTAGCGTCAAATGAGCAGTTCTTC CASSRGLASNEQFF
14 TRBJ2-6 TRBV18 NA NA TGTGCCAGCCCCCAGGGGCGAGGGGCCAACGTCCTGACTTTC CASPQGRGANVLTF
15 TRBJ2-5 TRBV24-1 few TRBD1 TGTGCCACCAGTGATCCGGGACAGGCACAAGAGACCCAGTACTTC CATSDPGQAQETQYF
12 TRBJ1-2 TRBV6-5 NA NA TGTGCCAGCCATGAGCATAACTATGGCTACACCTTC CASHEHNYGYTF
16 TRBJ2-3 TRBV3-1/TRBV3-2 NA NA TGTGCCAGCAGCCAAGATAAGGGAGACAGGAGAAATACGCAGTATTTT CASSQDKGDRRNTQYF